This entry lists 18 T cell receptor beta chains sequenced from one sample in a study of blood T cell repertoires in COVID-19. Clones were sequenced by immunoSEQ multiplex PCR, and TCRdb holds only the in-frame ones, with some missing. The sample contains 250,000 or so clones, about 87% of which appear only once. Sample: peripheral blood. The receptors were gathered from a man aged 25 to 40 with COVID-19, enrolled during active disease.

The rearrangement uses TRBV18 and TRBJ2-1; D is ambiguous. The CDR3 is 14 amino acids. Germline-derived CDR1 and CDR2 are KGHSH and LQKENI. V lost 0 bases to trimming and J lost 10 bases, with 13 bases between them. CDR3 in DNA: TGTGCCAGCTCACCACCGTATGATGGGCGCGAGCAGTTCTTC. This encodes CASSPPYDGREQFF.

The chain couples TRBV6-2 or TRBV6-3 to TRBJ1-2; TRBD1 agrees at 8 bases. J lost 4 bases, V lost 6 bases, and 4 bases had no gene match. Looked up from germline, CDR1 is MNHEY and CDR2 is SVGEGT. CDR3 length: 13 residues. CDR3 residues: CASSPGTGYGYTF. DNA for the CDR3: TGTGCCAGCAGCCCCGGGACAGGCTATGGCTACACCTTC.

The chain joins TRBV7-3 to TRBJ2-7, with 7 bases fitting TRBD1. Germline V gene data show CDR1 as SGHTA and CDR2 as FQGTGA. This CDR3 region has 16 residues. The trim removed 5 bases at V and 4 bases at J, leaving 14 bases unmatched. As DNA, the CDR3 is TGTGCCAGCAGCCCCACAGGGACAGTCGGCCCGTACGAGCAGTACTTC. This codes for CASSPTGTVGPYEQYF.

The CDR3: CASSQQGTGGVEQFF. The DNA for the CDR3 is TGTGCCAGCAGCCAACAGGGGACAGGGGGAGTTGAGCAGTTCTTC. V gene TRBV3-1 (or the pseudogene TRBV3-2) combines with J gene TRBJ2-1; 11 nucleotides match TRBD1. Trimming cost V 2 bases and J 9 bases; bases outside gene matches: 6. The CDR3 is 15 residues long. Germline V gives CDR1 LGHDT, CDR2 YNNKEL (reference sequence).

In this sample, this clone turned up a few times. Other DNA sequences in the sample encode the same CDR3. V and J are TRBV28 and TRBJ2-7; possible D gene TRBD2, 6 bases. Germline V gene lookup returns CDR1 MDHEN and CDR2 SYDVKM. The CDR3 consists of 15 residues. Trimming removed 5 bases from V and 0 bases from J, with 14 bases in between. In DNA, the CDR3 is TGTGCCAGCAGTCCACTGGGGGGAGTCTCCTACGAGCAGTACTTC. Translated, it gives CASSPLGGVSYEQYF.

The chain recombines TRBV28 with TRBJ2-5, with D possibly matching TRBD1 (6 bases). Trimming cost V 5 bases and J 5 bases, with 12 bases left between them. Germline values: CDR1 MDHEN, CDR2 SYDVKM. The length of the CDR3 is 13 residues. DNA for the CDR3: TGTGCCAGCAGTGACGCAGGGGATGAGACCCAGTACTTC. Translated: CASSDAGDETQYF. Combining the CDR3 with reference TRBV28 and TRBJ2-5 gives the whole variable domain DVKVTQSSRYLVKRTGEKVFLECVQDMDHENMFWYRQDPGLGLRLIYFSYDVKMKEKGDIPEGYSVSREKKERFSLILESASTNQTSMYLCASSDAGDETQYFGPGTRLLVL.

This chain joins TRBV6-6 and TRBJ1-3, with TRBD1 as a possible D gene (5 bases). Trimming pared 5 bases from V and 4 bases from J, leaving 21 bases between. Germline V gene data show CDR1 as MNHNY and CDR2 as SVGAGI (reference sequence). The CDR3 is 17 residues long. CDR3 protein: CASSLQGGQMGGNTIYF. The CDR3 DNA is TGTGCCAGCAGTCTTCAGGGCGGACAAATGGGGGGAAACACCATATATTTT.

The sample holds one count of this clone. J is TRBJ2-3 and V is TRBV7-3, with 7 positions matching TRBD1. The V gene end was trimmed by 4 bases and the J gene end by 2 bases; junction bases not matched to a gene: 3. Germline CDR1 and CDR2: SGHTA and FQGTGA. The CDR3 sequence is 14 residues long. This CDR3 is CASSSTGTTDTQYF. Written as DNA, the CDR3 is TGTGCCAGCAGCTCGACAGGGACCACAGATACGCAGTATTTT.

The chain has TRBV19 and TRBJ2-7, with 7 bases that match TRBD1. V shed 5 bases and J 2 bases; nucleotides not matched to a gene: 6. The CDR3 spans 14 residues. CDR1 LNHDA and CDR2 SQIVND come from the germline V gene (reference sequence). CDR3 sequence: CASSPWTGAYEQYF. Here the CDR3 DNA reads TGTGCCAGTAGTCCCTGGACAGGCGCCTACGAGCAGTACTTC. Filled out from reference TRBV19 and TRBJ2-7, the complete variable domain reads DGGITQSPKYLFRKEGQNVTLSCEQNLNHDAMYWYRQDPGQGLRLIYYSQIVNDFQKGDIAEGYSVSREKKESFPLTVTSAQKNPTAFYLCASSPWTGAYEQYFGPGTRLTVT.

V usage is TRBV7-3 and J usage is TRBJ1-6; 8 bases are a match to TRBD1. The CDR3 extends over 14 amino acids. After removal of 5 bases from V and 7 bases from J, the junction contained 4 bases not matched to a gene. Per the germline V gene, CDR1 is SGHTA and CDR2 is FQGTGA. DNA of the CDR3: TGTGCCAGCAGCCCAACAGGGGGGAATTCACCCCTCCACTTT. Its protein is CASSPTGGNSPLHF.

The genes are TRBV3-1 (or the pseudogene TRBV3-2) and TRBJ1-6; 9 nucleotides line up with TRBD1. The germline V gene encodes CDR1 LGHDT and CDR2 YNNKEL (reference sequence). Trimming at V came to 4 bases and at J to 6 bases, leaving 1 base not matched to a gene. The CDR3 length is 14 residues. CDR3: CASSLDRGNSPLHF. CDR3 in DNA: TGTGCCAGCAGCCTGGACAGGGGTAATTCACCCCTCCACTTT.

The rearrangement uses TRBV4-1 and TRBJ1-5, with 7 bases aligning to TRBD1. Per the germline V gene, CDR1 is MGHRA and CDR2 is YSYEKL. The CDR3 is 16 amino acids. Trimming took 4 bases from V and 4 from J; bases not matched to a gene: 10. The CDR3 DNA follows: TGCGCCAGCAGCCGAGAACAGGGGCGACAAAATCAGCCCCAGCATTTT. It is translated as CASSREQGRQNQPQHF.

V usage is TRBV19 and J usage is TRBJ2-7; TRBD1 aligns across 8 bases. Germline assignment: CDR1 LNHDA and CDR2 SQIVND (reference sequence). Trimming removed 5 bases from V and 0 bases from J; junction bases left unmatched: 9. This CDR3 is built from 16 residues. DNA for the CDR3: TGTGCCAGTAGTGCATCCGGGACAGGTGCCTCCTACGAGCAGTACTTC. Translation: CASSASGTGASYEQYF.

V is TRBV18 and J is TRBJ2-1, with TRBD2 matching over 9 bases. There are 17 residues in the CDR3. J was trimmed by 7 bases and V by 0 bases; bases with no gene match: 10. Germline assignment: CDR1 KGHSH and CDR2 LQKENI. In nucleotides, the CDR3 is TGTGCCAGCTCACCACCGGGGGTAGCGGGAGCGGCTAATGAGCAGTTCTTC. Amino acid sequence: CASSPPGVAGAANEQFF.

This sequence joins TRBV19 and TRBJ1-1; D might be TRBD1 (5 bases). In germline, CDR1 is LNHDA, CDR2 SQIVND (reference sequence). The CDR3 consists of 14 residues. V was shortened by 3 bases and J by 3 bases, with 11 bases between the two germline ends. The CDR3, as DNA: TGTGCCAGTAGTATGGAGGGGACGTACACTGAAGCTTTCTTT. Its translation: CASSMEGTYTEAFF.

This clone has only one observation. The chain employs TRBV7-3 and TRBJ2-1; 8 bases align to TRBD1. Germline V CDR1 and CDR2: SGHTA, FQGTGA. V lost 3 bases, J lost 2 bases, and 3 bases stayed unmatched. The CDR3 runs 15 residues. The DNA of the CDR3 is TGTGCCAGCAGCTTCGCAGGGGGCCCCTACAATGAGCAGTTCTTC. Protein product: CASSFAGGPYNEQFF. Together with reference TRBV7-3 and TRBJ2-1, the CDR3 gives the full variable domain: GAGVSQTPSNKVTEKGKYVELRCDPISGHTALYWYRQSLGQGPEFLIYFQGTGAADDSGLPNDRFFAVRPEGSVSTLKIQRTERGDSAVYLCASSFAGGPYNEQFFGPGTRLTVL.

The V call is TRBV19, the J call TRBJ2-7, with 7 bases lining up with TRBD1. V shed 3 bases and J 3 bases; nucleotides not matched to a gene: 14. This CDR3 spans 17 amino acids. The V gene's germline CDR1 is LNHDA and CDR2 SQIVND (reference sequence). CDR3 sequence: CASSMLSRDSLFYEQYF. For the CDR3, the DNA is TGTGCCAGTAGTATGCTCTCCCGGGACAGCCTATTCTACGAGCAGTACTTC.

The gene calls are TRBV4-3 and TRBJ2-5, with D possibly being TRBD2 (7 bases). Germline-derived CDR1 and CDR2 are LGHNA and YSLEER. Deletions cut 0 bases from V and 4 bases from J, with 15 bases between. The CDR3 sequence is 16 residues long. Here the CDR3 reads CASSQEGAGAIETQYF. CDR3 sequence (DNA): TGCGCCAGCAGCCAAGAGGGGGCGGGAGCCATAGAGACCCAGTACTTC.